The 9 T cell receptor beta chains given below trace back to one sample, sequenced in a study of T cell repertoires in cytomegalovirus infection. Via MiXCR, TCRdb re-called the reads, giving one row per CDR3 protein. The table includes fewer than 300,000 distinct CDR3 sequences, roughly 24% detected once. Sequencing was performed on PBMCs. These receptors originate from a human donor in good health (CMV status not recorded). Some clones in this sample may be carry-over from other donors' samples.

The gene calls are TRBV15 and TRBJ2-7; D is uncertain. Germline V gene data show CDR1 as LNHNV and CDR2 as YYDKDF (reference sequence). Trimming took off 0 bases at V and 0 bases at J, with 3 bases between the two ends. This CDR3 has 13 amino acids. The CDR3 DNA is TGTGCCACCAGCAGAGATGTCTCCTACGAGCAGTACTTC. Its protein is CATSRDVSYEQYF.

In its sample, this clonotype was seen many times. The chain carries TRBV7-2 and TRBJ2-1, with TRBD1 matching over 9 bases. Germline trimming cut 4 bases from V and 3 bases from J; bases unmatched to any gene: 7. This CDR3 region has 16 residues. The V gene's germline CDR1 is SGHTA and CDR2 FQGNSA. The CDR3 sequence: CASSWSGTGSYNEQFF. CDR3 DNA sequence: TGTGCCAGCAGCTGGTCCGGGACAGGGAGCTACAATGAGCAGTTCTTC. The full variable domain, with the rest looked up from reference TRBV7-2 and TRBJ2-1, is GAGVSQSPSNKVTEKGKDVELRCDPISGHTALYWYRQSLGQGLEFLIYFQGNSAPDKSGLPSDRFSAERTGGSVSTLTIQRTQQEDSAVYLCASSWSGTGSYNEQFFGPGTRLTVL.

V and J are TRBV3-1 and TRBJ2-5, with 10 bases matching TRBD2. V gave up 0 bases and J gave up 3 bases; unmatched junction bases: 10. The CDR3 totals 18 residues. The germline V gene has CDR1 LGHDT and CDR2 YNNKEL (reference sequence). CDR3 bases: TGTGCCAGCAGCCAAGATCGGGCTAGCGGGGGAGTCGAAGAGACCCAGTACTTC. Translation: CASSQDRASGGVEETQYF.

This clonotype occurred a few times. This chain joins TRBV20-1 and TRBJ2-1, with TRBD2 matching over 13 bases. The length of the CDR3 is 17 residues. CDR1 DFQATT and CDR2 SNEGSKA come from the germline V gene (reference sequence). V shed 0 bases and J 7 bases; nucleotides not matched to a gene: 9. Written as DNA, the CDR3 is TGCAGTGCTAGAGATCCCCGGACTAGCGGGAGACGGAATGAGCAGTTCTTC. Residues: CSARDPRTSGRRNEQFF.

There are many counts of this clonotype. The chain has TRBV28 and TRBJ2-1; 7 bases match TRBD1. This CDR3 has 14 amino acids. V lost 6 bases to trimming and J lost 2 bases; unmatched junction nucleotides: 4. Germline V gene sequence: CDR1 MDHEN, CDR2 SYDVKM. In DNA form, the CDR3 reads TGTGCCAGCAGCTCGGGACAGACCTACAATGAGCAGTTCTTC. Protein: CASSSGQTYNEQFF.

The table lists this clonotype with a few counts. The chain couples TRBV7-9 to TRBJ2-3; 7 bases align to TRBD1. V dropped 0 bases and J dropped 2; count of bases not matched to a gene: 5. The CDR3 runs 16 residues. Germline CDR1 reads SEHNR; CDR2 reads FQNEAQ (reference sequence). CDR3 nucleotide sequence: TGTGCCAGCAGCTTAGCGAGAGGGGGCGACACAGATACGCAGTATTTT. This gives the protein CASSLARGGDTDTQYF.

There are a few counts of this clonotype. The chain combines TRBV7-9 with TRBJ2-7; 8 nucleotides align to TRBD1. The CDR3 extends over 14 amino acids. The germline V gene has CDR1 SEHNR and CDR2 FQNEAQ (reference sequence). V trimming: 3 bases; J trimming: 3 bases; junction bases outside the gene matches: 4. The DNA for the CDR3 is TGTGCCAGCAGCTTTTGGGACAGGAACTACGAGCAGTACTTC. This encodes CASSFWDRNYEQYF.

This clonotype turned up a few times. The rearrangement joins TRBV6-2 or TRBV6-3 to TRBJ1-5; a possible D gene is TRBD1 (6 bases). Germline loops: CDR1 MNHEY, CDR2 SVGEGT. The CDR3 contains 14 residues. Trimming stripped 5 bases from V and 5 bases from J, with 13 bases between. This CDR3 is CASSRTQGDQPQHF. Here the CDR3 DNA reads TGTGCCAGCAGTCGAACACAGGGAGATCAGCCCCAGCATTTT.

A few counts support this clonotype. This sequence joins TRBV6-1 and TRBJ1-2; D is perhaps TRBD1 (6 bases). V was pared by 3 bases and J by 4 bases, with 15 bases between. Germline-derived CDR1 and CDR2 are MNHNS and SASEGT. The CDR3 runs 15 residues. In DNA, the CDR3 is TGTGCCAGCAGTGAGTCCCAGACAGGATCCTATGGCTACACCTTC. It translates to CASSESQTGSYGYTF.